The rows below give T cell receptor beta chains drawn from one sample of a study of cytomegalovirus exposure and HLA in healthy donors. Clones were read by immunoSEQ multiplex PCR, and TCRdb kept only the in-frame ones, dropping some. In the table there are about 130,000 clones, about 73% of which are singletons. Sequencing was done on a sample of PBMCs. The receptors originated from a woman between 45 and 65 years old in good health and CMV-seropositive. The CDR3 runs from the conserved cysteine through the conserved F or W. A D gene is named only where the DNA matches it firmly. Rows may omit the clone size; those that give it use once, few, many or a size class.

j_call clone_size v_call d_call cdr3_nt cdr3_aa
TRBJ2-7 few TRBV4-2 . TGTGCCAGCAGCCTATCTGGGGGCAGTTCTGCCGAGCAGTACTTC CASSLSGGSSAEQYF
TRBJ1-1 few TRBV7-7 . TGTGCCAGCAGCCCCCGAGGGAACACTGAAGCTTTCTTT CASSPRGNTEAFF
TRBJ1-2 . TRBV9 TRBD1 TGTGCCAGCGGGACAGCCACTAGTGGCTATGGCTACACCTTC CASGTATSGYGYTF
TRBJ2-7 . TRBV2 TRBD1 TGTGCCAGCAGTCTAGGGGGCAATGTGCAGTACTTC CASSLGGNVQYF
TRBJ2-7 . TRBV7-9 . TGTGCCAGCAGCTTGATGGGAGGTGGGACCCCCTACGAGCAGTACTTC CASSLMGGGTPYEQYF
TRBJ1-3 . TRBV18 . TGTGCCAGCTCACCCTACCCAGGGTCCGGAAACACCATATATTTT CASSPYPGSGNTIYF
TRBJ2-1 . TRBV2 . TGTGCCAGCAGACCGGGACTCTACAATGAGCAGTTCTTC CASRPGLYNEQFF
TRBJ2-5 . TRBV11-2 TRBD2 TGTGCCAGCAGCTTAGATGTGGCGGGGGTGTCAGAGACCCAGTACTTC CASSLDVAGVSETQYF
TRBJ1-5 few TRBV19 . TGTGCCAGTAGTATAGGTATTCCTATCAATCAGCCCCAGCATTTT CASSIGIPINQPQHF
TRBJ1-2 few TRBV6-1 TRBD1 TGTGCCAGCAGACTCCGGGACAGGGGAGACTATGGCTACACCTTC CASRLRDRGDYGYTF
TRBJ2-3 once TRBV7-9 . TGTGCCAGCAGCTTCGGGACTGCTCTAGACACAGATACGCAGTATTTT CASSFGTALDTDTQYF
TRBJ2-7 . TRBV15 . TGTGCCACCGGGGAGGGTGGGGGCGTCTCCTACGAGCAGTACTTC CATGEGGGVSYEQYF
TRBJ1-2 . TRBV7-3 TRBD1 TGTGCCAGCAGCTTAATGGGGACAGGGGCTCAAAGCTACACCTTC CASSLMGTGAQSYTF
TRBJ2-5 . TRBV7-6 . TGTGCCAGCAGCCCCACCGCCCGGGGTGAGACCCAGTACTTC CASSPTARGETQYF
TRBJ1-4 . TRBV5-1 TRBD1 TGCGCCAGCAGCTTGATTGGGACAGCCGGAGAAAAACTGTTTTTT CASSLIGTAGEKLFF
TRBJ2-3 . TRBV9 . TGTGCCAGCAGCGTAGGTGAGGGGGAGCAAGGAGATACGCAGTATTTT CASSVGEGEQGDTQYF
TRBJ2-1 . TRBV9 TRBD1 TGTGCCAGCAGCGTCGGGACAGTAGGGTATGAGCAGTTCTTC CASSVGTVGYEQFF
TRBJ1-2 . TRBV5-1 TRBD1 TGCGCCAGCAGCTTGGCCAGGGGACAGAGCTATGGCTACACCTTC CASSLARGQSYGYTF
TRBJ2-2 once TRBV6-5 TRBD1 TGTGCCATTTCACCCAGGACAGGGGGCGACGGGGAGCTGTTTTTT CAISPRTGGDGELFF
TRBJ2-3 . TRBV5-1 . TGCGCCAGCAGCTTGGTCGGGTTTCGAGCCGATACGCAGTATTTT CASSLVGFRADTQYF
TRBJ1-4 . TRBV5-1 . TGCGCCAGCAGCTTGGGCCCCCAGGGAGGGTTAGAAAAACTGTTTTTT CASSLGPQGGLEKLFF
TRBJ1-5 . TRBV28 . TGTGCCAGCAGCACTCCTGAAGGACAGAACAATCAGCCCCAGCATTTT CASSTPEGQNNQPQHF
TRBJ1-2 . TRBV19 . TGTGCCAGTAGGTCGACAGGAAGAGCACTCACCTTC CASRSTGRALTF
TRBJ2-6 . TRBV6-1 . TGTGCCAGCAGTGAGACAGGAAGCCTCTCTGGGGCCAACGTCCTGACTTTC CASSETGSLSGANVLTF
TRBJ1-5 . TRBV5-6 . TGTGCCAGCAGCTTTGGTGGCGCCCACTATAGCAATCAGCCCCAGCATTTT CASSFGGAHYSNQPQHF
TRBJ2-3 once TRBV5-1 TRBD2 TGCGCCAGCAGCTTGATGGAGCGGGGTGGCACAGATACGCAGTATTTT CASSLMERGGTDTQYF
TRBJ2-1 few TRBV4-1 . TGCGCCAGCAGCCCCAGGGGGGATGAGCAGTTCTTC CASSPRGDEQFF
TRBJ1-5 once TRBV5-4 . TGTGCCAGCAGCTTGGCCCCGAATCAGCCCCAGCATTTT CASSLAPNQPQHF
TRBJ2-2 . TRBV19 TRBD2 TGTGCCAGTAGTATCCGTAGCGGGGCGAACCTCGGGGAGCTGTTTTTT CASSIRSGANLGELFF
TRBJ1-3 . TRBV6-1 . TGTGCCAGCATCGAAGGACTGCCGGCGGGAAACACCATATATTTT CASIEGLPAGNTIYF
TRBJ1-1 . TRBV7-2 . TGTGCCAGCGGGGGGAGGGGCATGATGAACACTGAAGCTTTCTTT CASGGRGMMNTEAFF
TRBJ2-7 . TRBV11-2 . TGTGCCAGCAGCTTAGGAGGCATCGAGCAGTACTTC CASSLGGIEQYF
TRBJ2-7 few TRBV5-1 . TGCGCCAGCAAGCTACAGGACTCCTACGAGCAGTACTTC CASKLQDSYEQYF
TRBJ2-7 . TRBV2 TRBD1 TGTGCCAGCAGTGTAGGGAGACAGGGCGGAGAGCAGTACTTC CASSVGRQGGEQYF
TRBJ2-4 . TRBV11-2 . TGTGCCAGCAGCTTATCGGGTAATAACATTCAGTACTTC CASSLSGNNIQYF
TRBJ1-5 few TRBV5-5 . TGTGCCAGCAGCTTGTGGGAGTCCGGTCAGCCCCAGCATTTT CASSLWESGQPQHF
TRBJ2-3 . TRBV9 . TGTGCCAGCAGCGTAGGGGTGAGGAGCGATACGCAGTATTTT CASSVGVRSDTQYF
TRBJ2-2 few TRBV5-1 . TGCGCCAGCAGCTTTGAAGGGGACACCGGGGAGCTGTTTTTT CASSFEGDTGELFF
TRBJ1-3 . TRBV7-2 . TGTGCCAGCAGCTTAGCGAATCTCCGGGGAAACACCATATATTTT CASSLANLRGNTIYF
TRBJ1-5 . TRBV20-1 . TGCAGTGCTAGAGCAGGGGAGGGCCAGCATTTT CSARAGEGQHF
TRBJ2-7 . TRBV28 TRBD2 TGTGCCTCCGAAACGGGAGGGGTCAGGTACGAGCAGTACTTC CASETGGVRYEQYF